The source of this T cell receptor beta chain is a study of T cell clonality in common variable immunodeficiency. Study-wide points: Shared TCRbeta clones were fewer between CVID subjects than controls. Fewer deletions and N-nucleotide insertions were reportedly seen in common variable immunodeficiency TCR beta sequences. CVID subjects had higher TCRbeta clonality than healthy controls, most marked in about a third.

CVID and control samples used equivalent genomic DNA input. Some clones are missing from TCRdb's copy, which holds only in-frame ones; the method was immunoSEQ multiplex PCR. Recorded here are about 52,000 clones, none singletons. Per germline, CDR1 LGHNA and CDR2 YNFKEQ. This CDR3 spans 17 amino acids. Ten or more counts support this clone. What it binds is not known. Compared with germline, one end of the junction differs, possibly owing to a read error. Coverage ceases 3 residues before the CDR3 finishes, and the germline J gene fills in the end. The sequence was obtained from a person aged 18-70 years in good health. The gene calls are TRBV4-2 and TRBJ2-3; 14 nucleotides match TRBD2. Input material: peripheral blood mononuclear cells. The CDR3 here is CASSQDRLAGGLDTQYF. Partial CDR3 DNA: TGCGCCAGCAGCCAAGACAGACTAGCGGGGGGGCTAGATACG.